Listed below are T cell receptor beta chains from one sample, sequenced in a study of T-cell reconstitution after alpha-beta-depleted transplantation in children. TCRdb re-called the PCR reads with MiXCR, one entry per CDR3 protein. The sample gives nearly 350,000 distinct CDR3 sequences, around 15% of which show up once; roughly two fifths is in the top ten. Sequencing used PBMCs, mostly from graft donor cells, obtained 360 days after TCRalphabeta/CD19-depleted stem cell transplant. Receptor source: a male patient aged 2-15 years who had a stem cell transplant for acute lymphoblastic leukemia, so the T cells may come from the graft donor. Both conserved end residues are part of each CDR3. Each record gives: V gene, D gene, J gene, clone size, CDR3 DNA, CDR3 protein. D genes are given only for firm matches. For some rows the clone size is stated as once, few or many, or as a class when expanded; others skip it.

v_call: TRBV5-1
d_call: NA
j_call: TRBJ2-2
clone_size: NA
cdr3_nt: TGCGCCAGCAGCTCGGGACTTGGGGTCGACGGGGAGCTGTTTTTT
cdr3_aa: CASSSGLGVDGELFF

v_call: TRBV28
d_call: NA
j_call: TRBJ1-1
clone_size: NA
cdr3_nt: TGTGCCAGCAGTTTGATTAGGGGGGGAGGAACTGAAGCTTTCTTT
cdr3_aa: CASSLIRGGGTEAFF

v_call: TRBV6-5
d_call: TRBD2
j_call: TRBJ2-7
clone_size: few
cdr3_nt: TGTGCCAGCAGTTACGGCTTAGAGCGGGAGTTGTTATACGAGCAGTACTTC
cdr3_aa: CASSYGLERELLYEQYF

v_call: TRBV12-3/TRBV12-4
d_call: NA
j_call: TRBJ2-6
clone_size: many
cdr3_nt: TGTGCCAGCAGTTTGCGGGCGGCTGGGGCCAACGTCCTGACTTTC
cdr3_aa: CASSLRAAGANVLTF

v_call: TRBV28
d_call: TRBD1
j_call: TRBJ2-7
clone_size: NA
cdr3_nt: TGTGCCAGCAGTTACAACAGGGGGCTCCTCGAGCAGTACTTC
cdr3_aa: CASSYNRGLLEQYF

v_call: TRBV2
d_call: TRBD2
j_call: TRBJ2-2
clone_size: few
cdr3_nt: TGTGCCAGCTTCCGGGACTATGGGTTAGCCGGGGAGCTGTTTTTT
cdr3_aa: CASFRDYGLAGELFF

v_call: TRBV11-2
d_call: NA
j_call: TRBJ2-2
clone_size: NA
cdr3_nt: TGTGCCAGCACATTTATCGCCAAGAAGGGGGGCACCGGGGAGCTGTTTTTT
cdr3_aa: CASTFIAKKGGTGELFF

v_call: TRBV29-1
d_call: NA
j_call: TRBJ2-2
clone_size: few
cdr3_nt: TGCAGCGTTGAATCCCCAGACAAGAACACCGGGGAGCTGTTTTTT
cdr3_aa: CSVESPDKNTGELFF

v_call: TRBV3-1
d_call: NA
j_call: TRBJ1-6
clone_size: NA
cdr3_nt: TGTGCCAGCTGCGGGAAGATTGGAACCCTCCACTTT
cdr3_aa: CASCGKIGTLHF

v_call: TRBV9
d_call: NA
j_call: TRBJ2-7
clone_size: NA
cdr3_nt: TGTGCCAGCAGCGTAGGGCACTGGGGGCCCTACGAGCAGTACTTC
cdr3_aa: CASSVGHWGPYEQYF

v_call: TRBV3-1
d_call: NA
j_call: TRBJ2-1
clone_size: NA
cdr3_nt: TGTGCCAGCAGCCAACATTCCCGGGGGGAGCAGTTCTTC
cdr3_aa: CASSQHSRGEQFF

v_call: TRBV7-3
d_call: NA
j_call: TRBJ2-3
clone_size: few
cdr3_nt: TGTGCCAGCAGCTTAAATGGGGGGACAGATACGCAGTATTTT
cdr3_aa: CASSLNGGTDTQYF

v_call: TRBV5-1
d_call: TRBD1
j_call: TRBJ2-5
clone_size: few
cdr3_nt: TGCGCCAGCAGCTCGCCGGACAGGGACGAGACCCAGTACTTC
cdr3_aa: CASSSPDRDETQYF

v_call: TRBV5-8
d_call: TRBD1
j_call: TRBJ2-7
clone_size: NA
cdr3_nt: TGTGCCAGCAGCTCTCAACTGGGACAGTACGAGCAGTACTTC
cdr3_aa: CASSSQLGQYEQYF

v_call: TRBV7-3
d_call: TRBD2
j_call: TRBJ2-1
clone_size: NA
cdr3_nt: TGTGCCAGCAGCCGTATAGCGGGAGGGCCATCGAATGAGCAGTTCTTC
cdr3_aa: CASSRIAGGPSNEQFF

v_call: TRBV10-3
d_call: NA
j_call: TRBJ1-1
clone_size: few
cdr3_nt: TGTGCCATCAGCTATGACAGGCTAGTCGGGGGGACTGAAGCTTTCTTT
cdr3_aa: CAISYDRLVGGTEAFF

v_call: TRBV19
d_call: NA
j_call: TRBJ1-2
clone_size: few
cdr3_nt: TGTGCCAGTAGTATTGGACGCACTGCTACCTCCTATGGCTACACCTTC
cdr3_aa: CASSIGRTATSYGYTF

v_call: TRBV5-1
d_call: TRBD1
j_call: TRBJ2-2
clone_size: few
cdr3_nt: TGCGCCAGCAGCTTATCCGGGACAGGGTCCACCGGGGAGCTGTTTTTT
cdr3_aa: CASSLSGTGSTGELFF

v_call: TRBV30
d_call: NA
j_call: TRBJ1-1
clone_size: NA
cdr3_nt: TGTGCCTGGAGTGTACTCCGTGAAGCTTTCTTT
cdr3_aa: CAWSVLREAFF

v_call: TRBV5-1
d_call: NA
j_call: TRBJ2-4
clone_size: few
cdr3_nt: TGCGCCAGCAGCCGGGACGGGGGCAACATTCAGTACTTC
cdr3_aa: CASSRDGGNIQYF

v_call: TRBV29-1
d_call: TRBD1
j_call: TRBJ2-6
clone_size: many
cdr3_nt: TGCAGCGTTGGTAGGACAGGGGGCGCTGGGGCCAACGTCCTGACTTTC
cdr3_aa: CSVGRTGGAGANVLTF

v_call: TRBV29-1
d_call: NA
j_call: TRBJ2-1
clone_size: many
cdr3_nt: TGCAGCGTGGACGGGGTCCTTGGGCAGTTCTTC
cdr3_aa: CSVDGVLGQFF

v_call: TRBV20-1
d_call: NA
j_call: TRBJ2-7
clone_size: few
cdr3_nt: TGCAGTGCTGGGGTGGGCGTCAGGGAGCAGTACTTC
cdr3_aa: CSAGVGVREQYF